This T cell receptor (beta chain) appears in the sequencing data of a study of T cell changes during pregnancy in multiple sclerosis. Trimming left V 2 bases short and J 6 bases short, with 11 bases between. Germline V lookup: CDR1 LNHDA, CDR2 SQIVND (reference sequence). The CDR3 covers 13 residues. This clone has only one observation. Clones were sequenced by immunoSEQ multiplex PCR, and TCRdb holds only the in-frame ones, with some missing. The data hold tens of thousands of clones, with approximately 90% observed a single time. The rearrangement links TRBV19 to TRBJ2-7; D might be TRBD1 (7 bases). Source: CD4+ T cells from peripheral blood mononuclear cells, taken before pregnancy. The receptor was derived from a female donor with multiple sclerosis, enrolled in a pregnancy study. CDR3 nucleotides: TGTGCCAGTAGTATAAGGCAGGGGGGCGAGCAGTACTTC. Amino acids: CASSIRQGGEQYF.